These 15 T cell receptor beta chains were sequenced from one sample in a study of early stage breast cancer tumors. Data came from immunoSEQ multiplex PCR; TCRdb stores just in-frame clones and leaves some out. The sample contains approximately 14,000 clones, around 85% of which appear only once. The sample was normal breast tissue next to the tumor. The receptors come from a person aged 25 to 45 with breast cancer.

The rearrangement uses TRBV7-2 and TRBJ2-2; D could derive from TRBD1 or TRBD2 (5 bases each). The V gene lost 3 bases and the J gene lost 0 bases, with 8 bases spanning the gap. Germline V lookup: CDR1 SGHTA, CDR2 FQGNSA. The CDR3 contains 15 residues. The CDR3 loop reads CASSFGTTNTGELFF. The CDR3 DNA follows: TGTGCCAGCAGCTTCGGGACCACGAACACCGGGGAGCTGTTTTTT.

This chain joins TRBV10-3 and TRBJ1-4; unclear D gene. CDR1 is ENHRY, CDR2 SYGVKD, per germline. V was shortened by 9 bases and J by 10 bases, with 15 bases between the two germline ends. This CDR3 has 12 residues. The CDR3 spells CAIRPEAGKLFF. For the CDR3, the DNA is TGTGCCATACGGCCGGAGGCTGGAAAACTGTTTTTT.

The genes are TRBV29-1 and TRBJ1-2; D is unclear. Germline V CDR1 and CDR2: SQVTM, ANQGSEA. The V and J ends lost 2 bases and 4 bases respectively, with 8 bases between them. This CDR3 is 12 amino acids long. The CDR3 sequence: CSVEYRAYGYTF. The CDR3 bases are TGCAGCGTTGAATATAGGGCCTATGGCTACACCTTC.

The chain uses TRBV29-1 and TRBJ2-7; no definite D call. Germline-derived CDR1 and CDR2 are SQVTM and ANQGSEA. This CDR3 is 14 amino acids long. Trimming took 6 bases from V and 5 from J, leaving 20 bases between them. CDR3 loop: CSVTNPRTQDEQYF. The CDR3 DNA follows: TGCAGCGTCACGAACCCCAGGACCCAGGACGAGCAGTACTTC.

The CDR3 is CSVGTSGGSEKLFF. CDR3 bases: TGCAGCGTTGGGACCTCGGGCGGGAGTGAAAAACTGTTTTTT. This chain joins TRBV29-1 and TRBJ1-4; no clear D. Between the trimmed V and J ends, which lost 4 bases and 7 bases, there was a span of 16 bases. This CDR3 region has 14 residues. Germline assignment: CDR1 SQVTM and CDR2 ANQGSEA.

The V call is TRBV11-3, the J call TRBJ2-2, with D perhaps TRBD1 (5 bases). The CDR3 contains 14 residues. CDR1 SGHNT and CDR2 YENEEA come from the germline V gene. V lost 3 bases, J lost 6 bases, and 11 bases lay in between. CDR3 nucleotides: TGTGCCAGCAGCTTCAGGCAGGGATCCGGGGAGCTGTTTTTT. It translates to CASSFRQGSGELFF.

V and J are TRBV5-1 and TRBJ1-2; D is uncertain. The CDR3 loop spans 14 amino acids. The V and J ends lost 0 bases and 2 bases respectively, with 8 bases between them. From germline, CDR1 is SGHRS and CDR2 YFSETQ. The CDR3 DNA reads TGCGCCAGCAGCTTGGGGGCCCTGAACTATGGCTACACCTTC. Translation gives CASSLGALNYGYTF.

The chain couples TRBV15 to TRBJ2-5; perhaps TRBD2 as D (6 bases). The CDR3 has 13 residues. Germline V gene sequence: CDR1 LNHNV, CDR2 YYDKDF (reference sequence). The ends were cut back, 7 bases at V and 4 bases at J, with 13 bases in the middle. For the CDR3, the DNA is TGTGCCACCACGGCCGGGACTGGAGAGACCCAGTACTTC. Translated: CATTAGTGETQYF.

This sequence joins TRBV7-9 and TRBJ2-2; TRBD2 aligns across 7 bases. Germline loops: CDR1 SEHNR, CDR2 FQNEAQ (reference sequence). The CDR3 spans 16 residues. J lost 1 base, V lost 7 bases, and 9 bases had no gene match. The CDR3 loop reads CASTPGGRENTGELFF. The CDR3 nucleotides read TGTGCCAGCACCCCAGGCGGGAGAGAGAACACCGGGGAGCTGTTTTTT.

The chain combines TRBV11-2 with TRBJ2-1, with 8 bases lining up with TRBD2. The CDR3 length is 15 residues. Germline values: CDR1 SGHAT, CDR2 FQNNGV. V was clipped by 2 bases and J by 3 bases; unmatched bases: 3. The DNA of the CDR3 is TGTGCCAGCAGCTTAATGAGCGGGGGCTACAATGAGCAGTTCTTC. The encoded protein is CASSLMSGGYNEQFF.

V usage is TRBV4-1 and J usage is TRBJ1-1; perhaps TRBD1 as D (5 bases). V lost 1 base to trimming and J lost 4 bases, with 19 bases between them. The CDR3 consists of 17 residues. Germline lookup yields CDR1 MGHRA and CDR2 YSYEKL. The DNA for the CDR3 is TGCGCCAGCAGCCAAGGACCATCTAACGGGGACCTCACTGAAGCTTTCTTT. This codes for CASSQGPSNGDLTEAFF.

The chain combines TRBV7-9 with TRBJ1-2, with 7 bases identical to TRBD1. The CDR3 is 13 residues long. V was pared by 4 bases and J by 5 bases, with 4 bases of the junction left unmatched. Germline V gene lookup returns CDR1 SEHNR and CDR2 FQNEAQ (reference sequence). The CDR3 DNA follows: TGTGCCAGCAGCTCGAGGACAGGATATGGCTACACCTTC. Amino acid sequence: CASSSRTGYGYTF.

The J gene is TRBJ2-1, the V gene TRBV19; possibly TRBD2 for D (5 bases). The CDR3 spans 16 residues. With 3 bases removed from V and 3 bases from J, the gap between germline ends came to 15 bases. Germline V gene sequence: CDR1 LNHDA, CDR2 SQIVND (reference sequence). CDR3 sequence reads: CASSMTTSRVYNEQFF. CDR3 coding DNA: TGTGCCAGTAGTATGACAACTAGTAGGGTCTACAATGAGCAGTTCTTC.

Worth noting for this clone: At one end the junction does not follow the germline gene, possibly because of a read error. The DNA of the CDR3 is TGCGCCAGCAGGGGGGGTCAGGGGAGCGAGGCGTTT. This sequence encodes CASRGGQGSEAF. The chain uses TRBV5-1 and TRBJ1-1, with D possibly being TRBD1 (6 bases). The CDR3 has 12 amino acids. Germline V lookup: CDR1 SGHRS, CDR2 YFSETQ.

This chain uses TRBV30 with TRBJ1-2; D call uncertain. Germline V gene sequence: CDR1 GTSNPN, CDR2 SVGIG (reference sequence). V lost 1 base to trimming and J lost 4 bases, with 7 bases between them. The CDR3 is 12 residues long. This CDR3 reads CAWSEGSYGYTF. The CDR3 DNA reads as TGTGCCTGGAGTGAGGGCAGCTATGGCTACACCTTC.